This passage covers 9 T cell receptor beta chains from one sample sequenced in a study of shared clonotypes between healthy human individuals. Clones were read by immunoSEQ multiplex PCR, and TCRdb kept only the in-frame ones, dropping some. The sample has fewer than 350,000 clones; around 87% are singletons. Sequenced: memory CD8+ T cells sorted from blood. Subset meaning: CD45RO+ cells pooled with CCR7-negative TemRA cells. These receptors originate from a young man in good health.

CDR3 nucleotides: TGTGCCATCAGTGAGGTTTACCTCAACCGGGAGCAGTACTTC. As protein: CAISEVYLNREQYF. V gene TRBV10-3 combines with J gene TRBJ2-7; D unresolved. Germline loops: CDR1 ENHRY, CDR2 SYGVKD. V was clipped by 2 bases and J by 7 bases, with 15 bases between them. CDR3 length: 14 amino acids.

The chain carries TRBV4-3 and TRBJ1-1; D not certain. The V and J ends lost 1 base and 8 bases respectively, with 26 bases between them. The CDR3 is 18 residues long. The germline V gene encodes CDR1 LGHNA and CDR2 YSLEER. CDR3 coding DNA: TGCGCCAGCAGCCAAGCTCTGGCCCTTGAGGAACACGGATGGGAAGCTTTCTTT. Translation gives CASSQALALEEHGWEAFF.

This clone appeared a single time. For the CDR3, the DNA is TGCGCCAGCAGCTTGGTCCCGAAGGGGGCTTACAATGAGCAGTTCTTC. This encodes CASSLVPKGAYNEQFF. This rearrangement joins TRBV5-1 to TRBJ2-1; 7 nucleotides line up with TRBD1. The junction had 7 bases not matched to a gene; V was cut back by 0 bases and J by 4 bases. The CDR3 spans 16 residues. Germline V gene lookup returns CDR1 SGHRS and CDR2 YFSETQ. Variable domain in full (rest from reference TRBV5-1 and TRBJ2-1): KAGVTQTPRYLIKTRGQQVTLSCSPISGHRSVSWYQQTPGQGLQFLFEYFSETQRNKGNFPGRFSGRQFSNSRSEMNVSTLELGDSALYLCASSLVPKGAYNEQFFGPGTRLTVL.

The CDR3: CSVESGRGRTYEQYF. Written as DNA, the CDR3 is TGCAGCGTTGAAAGCGGCAGGGGGAGGACCTACGAGCAGTACTTC. The V gene is TRBV29-1, the J gene TRBJ2-7; tentative D call: TRBD1 (7 bases). The length of the CDR3 is 15 residues. Germline-derived CDR1 and CDR2 are SQVTM and ANQGSEA. V shed 2 bases and J shed 2 bases, with 16 bases lying between them.

V and J are TRBV4-1 and TRBJ2-1, with TRBD2 as a possible D gene (5 bases). Trimming shortened V by 4 bases and J by 3 bases, and 7 bases separated the two germline ends. The CDR3 length is 13 residues. CDR1 and CDR2 from the germline V gene are MGHRA and YSYEKL. Here the CDR3 DNA reads TGCGCCAGCAGCCTCCGGGGCTACAATGAGCAGTTCTTC. The encoded protein is CASSLRGYNEQFF.

This clone was recorded a few times. The chain recombines TRBV10-3 with TRBJ2-3; TRBD2 matches 8 bases. The V segment lost 3 bases and the J segment 0 bases; nucleotides outside the gene matches: 2. The CDR3 is made up of 15 amino acids. The germline gives CDR1 ENHRY, CDR2 SYGVKD. In DNA, the CDR3 is TGTGCCATCAGTGATATAGCGGGGAGCACAGATACGCAGTATTTT. Protein: CAISDIAGSTDTQYF.

The chain recombines TRBV7-9 with TRBJ2-3; tentative D call: TRBD2 (5 bases). Germline V gene data show CDR1 as SEHNR and CDR2 as FQNEAQ (reference sequence). The CDR3 runs to 15 residues. Between the trimmed V and J ends, which lost 1 base and 3 bases, there was a span of 11 bases. Here the CDR3 reads CASSLEGWETDTQYF. The CDR3 DNA sequence: TGTGCCAGCAGCTTAGAGGGATGGGAGACAGATACGCAGTATTTT.

The V gene is TRBV6-5, the J gene TRBJ2-5, with a tentative D call TRBD2 (6 bases). Trimming shortened V by 2 bases and J by 6 bases, and 10 bases separated the two germline ends. This CDR3 spans 13 amino acids. Germline assignment: CDR1 MNHEY and CDR2 SVGAGI. This CDR3 is CASSYGEEQTQYF. DNA of the CDR3: TGTGCCAGCAGTTACGGGGAGGAACAGACCCAGTACTTC.

This clone was counted once. This chain connects TRBV2 to TRBJ1-5, with 8 bases that match TRBD1. From germline, CDR1 is SNHLY and CDR2 FYNNEI. Trimming at V came to 2 bases and at J to 3 bases, leaving 3 bases not matched to a gene. CDR3 size: 15 residues. The CDR3 protein is CASSEPDRVNQPQHF. The CDR3 DNA follows: TGTGCCAGCAGTGAACCGGACAGGGTCAATCAGCCCCAGCATTTT.